The T cell receptor beta chain under discussion was sequenced for a study of radiotherapy plus CTLA-4 blockade in lung cancer. Turning to the study itself: In 18% of patients, objective responses were seen; 31% had disease control.

Study observations and caveats: In blood, early T cell clone dynamics reportedly predicted response best, together with interferon-beta. The study found tumor-derived TCR clones expanded in blood after radiotherapy plus ipilimumab.

The germline CDR1 and CDR2 sequences are LGHNT and FRNRAP. This CDR3 is 16 amino acids long. V lost 8 bases and J 2 bases, leaving 22 bases between the germline ends. Concerning this clone itself: The antigen remains undetermined.

The data were produced by immunoSEQ multiplex PCR, yet TCRdb's version contains in-frame clones alone and is incomplete. Of 70,000 to 95,000 clones listed, about 85% are singletons. This chain connects TRBV12-5 to TRBJ2-7, with TRBD1 as a possible D gene (6 bases). This TCR derives from a human donor with non-small cell lung cancer that progressed on radiotherapy plus ipilimumab. The sequencing used peripheral blood, collected from a patient treated with radiotherapy plus ipilimumab. The CDR3 nucleotides read TGTGCTAGTAGTATCCCAGAAAGTGCAGGGGCCTACGAGCAGTACTTC. It yields the protein CASSIPESAGAYEQYF. Drawing the rest from reference TRBV12-5 and TRBJ2-7, the complete variable domain is DARVTQTPRHKVTEMGQEVTMRCQPILGHNTVFWYRQTMMQGLELLAYFRNRAPLDDSGMPKDRFSAEMPDATLATLKIQPSEPRDSAVYFCASSIPESAGAYEQYFGPGTRLTVT.